The T cell receptor (beta chain) under discussion was sequenced for a study of naive and memory T cell subsets. Study conclusions and caveats: Clonotypes here are unpaired alpha or beta chain sequences. Possibly reflecting memory cells re-expressing CD45RA, a few larger clonotypes occurred in naive repertoires, especially CD8. Over 85% of naive TCR sequences appeared only once, unlike memory subsets.

Two oligonucleotides, mixed equimolar, formed the beta constant-region primer covering TRBC1 and TRBC2. Four rounds of PCR amplified the ligated cDNA using nested alpha and beta constant-region primers plus SP2. TCRdb reanalysed the UMI-ligation and nested PCR reads using MiXCR and keeps one entry per CDR3 protein. Of 120,000 to 150,000 distinct CDR3 sequences in the sample, roughly a fifth were seen once. Remarks on this clonotype: Its antigen is still unknown.

The germline V gene encodes CDR1 MGHRA and CDR2 YSYEKL. The CDR3 runs to 14 residues. V lost 3 bases, J lost 0 bases, and 5 bases lay in between. The chain employs TRBV4-1 and TRBJ2-2; D remains unclear. Input material: naive CD8+ T cells from blood. The sequence was obtained from a human donor in good health. For the CDR3, the DNA is TGCGCCAGCAGCCATGGGCCGAACACCGGGGAGCTGTTTTTT. It encodes CASSHGPNTGELFF.